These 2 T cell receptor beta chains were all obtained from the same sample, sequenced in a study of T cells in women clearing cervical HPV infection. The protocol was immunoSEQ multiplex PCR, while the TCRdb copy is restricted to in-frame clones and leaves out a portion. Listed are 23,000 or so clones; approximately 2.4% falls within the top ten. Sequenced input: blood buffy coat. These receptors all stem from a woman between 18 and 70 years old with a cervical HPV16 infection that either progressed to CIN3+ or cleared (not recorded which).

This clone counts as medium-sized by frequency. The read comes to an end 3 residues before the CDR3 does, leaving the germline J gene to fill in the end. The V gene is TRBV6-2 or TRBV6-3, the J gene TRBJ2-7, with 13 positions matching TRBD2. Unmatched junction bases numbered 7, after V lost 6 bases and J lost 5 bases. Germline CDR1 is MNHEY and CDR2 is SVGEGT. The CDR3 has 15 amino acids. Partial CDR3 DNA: TGTGCCAGCAGACGACTAGCGGGAGGTAGTCACGAG. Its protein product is CASRRLAGGSHE. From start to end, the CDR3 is CASRRLAGGSHEQYF.

CDR3 DNA, as far as it was read: TGTGCCAGCAGCAGGGGGCGGGAGACC. Encoded protein: CASSRGRET. The whole CDR3 protein reads CASSRGRETQYF. This chain connects TRBV11-3 to TRBJ2-5; TRBD1 aligns across 7 bases. The read gets to within 3 residues of the CDR3 end, and the germline J gene fills in the rest. V was clipped by 5 bases and J by 5 bases; unmatched bases: 2. CDR3 length: 12 residues. Germline CDR1 is SGHNT and CDR2 is YENEEA.